The next 27 T cell receptor delta chains were all read from a single sample in a study of gamma-delta T cells after stem cell transplantation. TCRdb reprocessed the RT-PCR reads through CATT. The table has 15,000 to 19,000 delta-chain clones, just under 9.5% seen once. The sequencing sample was made of gamma-delta T cells. The receptors derive from a human donor. It is not recorded whose cells these are; they may come from a transplant donor.

This clone appeared many times. V gene TRDV2 combines with J gene TRDJ1; 8 nucleotides align to TRDD3. CDR3 size: 16 residues. With 2 bases clipped from V and 0 bases from J, the junction kept 7 bases outside the gene matches. Germline assignment: CDR1 GEAIGNYY and CDR2 EKD. The CDR3 nucleotides are TGTGCCTGTGACAGTTTGGGGGATCGTTACACCGATAAACTCATCTTT. This gives the protein CACDSLGDRYTDKLIF.

This clone was counted between two and nine times. This DNA's translation differs at residues 6 and 8 from TCRdb's protein, which comes from a much larger clone; a read error is likely, and the protein shown is translated from the DNA. This chain links TRDV2 with TRDJ1, with D unresolved. Germline CDR1 GEAIGNYY, CDR2 EKD. V gave up 0 bases and J gave up 0 bases, with 16 bases separating them. The CDR3 covers 17 residues. The CDR3 DNA sequence: TGTGCCTGTGACACCCGCGCTGCGGCCACCTACACCGATAAACTCATCTTT. Protein product: CACDTRAAATYTDKLIF.

A word on this clone: The likely explanation is a read error, given a far larger clone one base away. In the same sample, other DNA sequences code for this CDR3. The J gene is TRDJ1, the V gene TRDV2, with 8 nucleotides matching TRDD3. This CDR3 region has 22 residues. The V and J ends lost 0 bases and 2 bases, in that order; junction bases with no gene match: 25. Per the germline V gene, CDR1 is GEAIGNYY and CDR2 is EKD. The CDR3, as DNA: TGTGCCTGTGACACCGTGAGGACTGGGGGTTACTCCACGCCCGACCGTACCGATAAACTCATCTTT. Translation gives CACDTVRTGGYSTPDRTDKLIF.

In this sample, this clone turned up a few times. TCRdb lists the protein of a much larger clone for this DNA, which differs at residue 4, so this is likely a read error; the protein given here is translated from the DNA itself. J is TRDJ1 and V is TRDV2, with 8 bases fitting TRDD3. CDR1 and CDR2 from the germline V gene are GEAIGNYY and EKD. This CDR3 has 17 residues. The CDR3 coding sequence is TGTGCCTGTGGCACCTTGATGGGGGATTCGTACACCGATAAACTCATCTTT. As protein: CACGTLMGDSYTDKLIF.

This clone was detected a few times. A read error may explain this, as a much larger clone is one base away. J is TRDJ1 and V is TRDV2, with 10 bases matching TRDD3. This CDR3 is 17 amino acids long. Germline V CDR1 and CDR2: GEAIGNYY, EKD. CDR3 DNA: TGTGCCTGTGACATGGTGGGGGATACTGGAACTACGGATAGACTCATCTTT. It translates to CACDMVGDTGTTDRLIF.

In its sample, this clone was seen a few times. TCRdb records a much larger clone's protein for this DNA, with a difference at residue 7 that likely arises from a read error; the protein given is the translation of the DNA. This chain's CDR3 is CACDRLPGVTDKLIF. The CDR3 region has the DNA TGTGCCTGTGACAGACTCCCTGGGGTTACCGATAAACTCATCTTT. V and J are TRDV2 and TRDJ1; D may be TRDD3 (6 bases). Trimming cost V 2 bases and J 2 bases, with 14 bases left between them. CDR1 and CDR2 (germline): GEAIGNYY, EKD. CDR3 length: 15 amino acids.

For this clone: This likely stems from a read error, as it lies one base from a far larger clone. Distinct nucleotide sequences in the sample also encode this CDR3. The chain joins TRDV2 to TRDJ1; 8 bases are shared with TRDD3. The CDR3 length is 17 residues. Germline V gene sequence: CDR1 GEAIGNYY, CDR2 EKD. The CDR3 DNA reads TGCGCCTGTGACGCCCTACTGGGGGGACGGCGGACCGATAAACTCATCTTT. As protein: CACDALLGGRRTDKLIF.

In this sample, this clone turned up a few times. Since a far larger clone is one base different, this is likely a read error. Other DNA variants within this sample encode the same CDR3. The CDR3 sequence: CACDIVRGTPDKLIF. In DNA form, the CDR3 reads TGTGCCTGTGACATAGTCCGAGGGACACCCGATAAACTCATCTTT. This sequence joins TRDV2 and TRDJ1; no clear D. CDR3 size: 15 residues. V lost 2 bases, J lost 3 bases, and 15 bases lay in between. Germline CDR1 GEAIGNYY, CDR2 EKD.

This clone came up many times. The protein TCRdb gives is from a much larger clone and does not agree with this DNA's translation at residue 9, likely a read error; the protein shown here comes from the DNA. V usage is TRDV2 and J usage is TRDJ3, with a possible D match to TRDD3 (5 bases). Germline CDR1 GEAIGNYY, CDR2 EKD. V lost 2 bases and J lost 0, with 19 bases in between. The CDR3 loop spans 20 amino acids. The CDR3 here is CACDKTEGALSSWDTRQMFF. CDR3 nucleotide sequence: TGTGCCTGTGACAAAACGGAGGGGGCTTTAAGCTCCTGGGACACCCGACAGATGTTTTTC.

This clone was detected many times. A far more abundant clone sits one base away, making this likely a read error. This same CDR3 is encoded by further DNA sequences in the sample. The chain recombines TRDV2 with TRDJ1, with TRDD3 matching 13 bases. From germline, CDR1 is GEAIGNYY and CDR2 EKD. CDR3 length: 18 amino acids. After removal of 7 bases from V and 1 base from J, the junction contained 14 bases not matched to a gene. CDR3 nucleotide sequence: TGTGCCTGCGACTCATTACTGGGGGATACGCGTGTCACCGATAAACTCATCTTT. As protein: CACDSLLGDTRVTDKLIF.

This clone turned up a few times. This likely traces to a read error, being one base from a far larger clone. Other DNA sequences in the sample encode the same CDR3. The chain combines TRDV2 with TRDJ1; TRDD3 matches at 7 bases. The length of the CDR3 is 19 residues. Germline V gene data show CDR1 as GEAIGNYY and CDR2 as EKD. J lost 1 base, V lost 4 bases, and 20 bases had no gene match. Written as DNA, the CDR3 is TGTGCCTGTGATACCCTATCGCGGGGGATTGATGGCTCCACCGATAAACTCATCTTT. Its protein product is CACDTLSRGIDGSTDKLIF.

Judged by abundance, this clone is medium-sized. This sample includes further DNA sequences coding for the same CDR3. The V and J genes are TRDV2 and TRDJ3, with TRDD3 identical over 11 bases. The trim removed 0 bases at V and 0 bases at J, leaving 12 bases unmatched. This CDR3 spans 22 amino acids. Germline V gene lookup returns CDR1 GEAIGNYY and CDR2 EKD. CDR3 in DNA: TGTGCCTGTGACACCCCTACCGTGGGGGATACGGTGGACTCCTGGGACACCCGACAGATGTTTTTC. It is translated as CACDTPTVGDTVDSWDTRQMFF.

In the case of this clone: The protein given by TCRdb reflects a much larger clone and differs at residues 4 and 13 from this DNA's translation, likely from a read error; the protein shown is the DNA's translation. The V call is TRDV2, the J call TRDJ1, with 7 bases matching TRDD3. Germline CDR1 GEAIGNYY, CDR2 EKD. The CDR3 length is 17 residues. The V and J ends lost 4 bases and 6 bases, in that order; junction bases with no gene match: 19. The CDR3 nucleotides read TGTGCCTGTGATAGGCTGGGGGCGAACCGGGGTACCAATAAACTCATCTTT. Encoded protein: CACDRLGANRGTNKLIF.

To note about this clone: The protein given by TCRdb reflects a much larger clone and differs at residue 14 from this DNA's translation, likely from a read error; the protein shown is the DNA's translation. This sequence joins TRDV2 and TRDJ1; 11 positions match TRDD3. CDR3 size: 20 residues. Germline CDR1 GEAIGNYY, CDR2 EKD. The V gene end was trimmed by 3 bases and the J gene end by 1 base; junction bases not matched to a gene: 18. CDR3 amino acids: CACDPVLGDTGSKCTDKLIF. In nucleotides, the CDR3 is TGTGCCTGTGACCCGGTTTTGGGGGATACGGGGTCTAAGTGCACCGATAAACTCATCTTT.

The table lists this clone with many counts. A far bigger clonotype differs at one base, so this is likely a read error. Different DNA sequences within this sample yield the same CDR3. J is TRDJ1 and V is TRDV2; the D gene is possibly TRDD3 (6 bases). CDR1 is GEAIGNYY, CDR2 EKD, per germline. The V and J ends lost 0 bases and 11 bases respectively, with 18 bases between them. The CDR3 has 14 residues. The CDR3 region is CACDTVSGERELIF. DNA for the CDR3: TGTGCCTGTGACACCGTGTCGGGGGAGAGGGAGCTCATCTTT.

As to this clone: This sequence is one base from a far larger clone and is likely a read error. The same CDR3 also results from other DNA sequences found in this sample. The rearrangement links TRDV2 to TRDJ1; 11 bases match TRDD3. Germline-derived CDR1 and CDR2 are GEAIGNYY and EKD. The CDR3 contains 17 residues. The J segment lost 2 bases and the V segment lost 0 bases, leaving 7 bases of the junction unmatched. For the CDR3, the DNA is TGTGCCTGTGACACCTTATTGGGGGATACGCAAACCGATAAACTCATCTTT. This encodes CACDTLLGDTQTDKLIF.

This clone has at least ten counts. The protein given by TCRdb reflects a much larger clone and differs at residue 9 from this DNA's translation, likely from a read error; the protein shown is the DNA's translation. This chain joins TRDV2 and TRDJ1, with D possibly matching TRDD3 (5 bases). The germline V gene has CDR1 GEAIGNYY and CDR2 EKD. This CDR3 is built from 17 residues. The V gene lost 3 bases and the J gene lost 1 base, with 20 bases spanning the gap. DNA for the CDR3: TGTGCCTGTGACTCTCTCATGGGGAATACGGTCACCGATAAACTCATCTTT. It yields the protein CACDSLMGNTVTDKLIF.

Remarks on this clone: Translating this DNA gives a protein that differs at residues 3 and 15 from the TCRdb one, which belongs to a much larger clone; a read error is likely, and the protein shown is this translation. The rearrangement uses TRDV2 and TRDJ3; 8 bases agree with TRDD3. The CDR3 length is 20 residues. Germline V CDR1 and CDR2: GEAIGNYY, EKD. The CDR3: CARDWMVGDSSSWDARQMFF. CDR3 DNA: TGTGCCCGTGACTGGATGGTGGGGGATTCAAGCTCCTGGGACGCCCGACAGATGTTTTTC.

In its sample, this clone was seen many times. A far larger clone is only one base removed, so a read error is likely. Other nucleotide sequences in the sample specify the same CDR3. The gene calls are TRDV2 and TRDJ1; 12 bases are a match to TRDD3. V was pared by 2 bases and J by 3 bases, with 12 bases of the junction left unmatched. The V gene's germline CDR1 is GEAIGNYY and CDR2 EKD. This CDR3 contains 18 residues. CDR3 sequence: CACDMLSGGYAGADKLIF. The CDR3 DNA is TGTGCCTGTGACATGCTCTCTGGGGGATACGCGGGGGCCGATAAACTCATCTTT.

This clone has more than one count but fewer than ten. The translation of this DNA and the TCRdb protein of a much larger clone differ at residues 14 and 15, probably owing to a read error; the protein shown here is translated from the DNA. V is TRDV2 and J is TRDJ3; perhaps TRDD3 as D (6 bases). Germline CDR1 and CDR2: GEAIGNYY and EKD. This CDR3 comprises 17 residues. The V gene lost 1 base and the J gene lost 20 bases, with 29 bases spanning the gap. The chain's CDR3 is CACDTTGISWDTRHLFF. CDR3 coding DNA: TGTGCCTGTGACACTACTGGGATTTCCTGGGACACCCGACATCTGTTTTTC.

Points on this clone: A far bigger clonotype differs at one base, so this is likely a read error. Other nucleotide sequences in the sample specify the same CDR3. V usage is TRDV2 and J usage is TRDJ1; D gene ambiguous. The CDR3 extends over 17 amino acids. The germline V gene encodes CDR1 GEAIGNYY and CDR2 EKD. The CDR3: CACDTLGSALDTDKLIF. The CDR3 DNA reads TGTGCCTGTGACACCCTCGGGTCCGCCCTTGACACAGATAAACTCATCTTT.

About this clone itself: A far more abundant clone sits one base away, making this likely a read error. Additional DNA sequences in this sample encode the identical CDR3. The chain employs TRDV2 and TRDJ1; no definite D call. This CDR3 has 15 amino acids. CDR1 is GEAIGNYY and CDR2 is EKD in the germline V gene. The CDR3 sequence: CACDTVHRNGDKLIF. CDR3 sequence (DNA): TGCGCCTGTGACACCGTTCACCGGAACGGCGATAAACTCATCTTT.

A remark on this clone: Translating this DNA gives a protein that differs at residue 8 from the TCRdb one, which belongs to a much larger clone; a read error is likely, and the protein shown is this translation. V gene TRDV2 combines with J gene TRDJ1; weak D call: TRDD3 (6 bases). V lost 3 bases, J lost 0 bases, and 28 bases lay in between. This CDR3 is 20 amino acids long. Per germline, CDR1 GEAIGNYY and CDR2 EKD. In DNA form, the CDR3 reads TGTGCCTGTGACCGGATGGTACGGGGGGAGACTTTGACGTACACCGATAAACTCATCTTT. As protein: CACDRMVRGETLTYTDKLIF.

This clone was seen a few times. A much larger clonotype is one base distant, so this may be a read error. This same CDR3 is encoded by further DNA sequences in the sample. This sequence joins TRDV2 and TRDJ3; 8 nucleotides agree with TRDD3. Germline loops: CDR1 GEAIGNYY, CDR2 EKD. The CDR3 runs 20 residues. Trimming took 1 base from V and 18 from J; bases not matched to a gene: 28. DNA for the CDR3: TGTGCCTGTGACACTCCCGATGGGGGATCCTCCTCCTGCGACACCCGCCCGATGTTTTTC. It specifies CACDTPDGGSSSCDTRPMFF.

With regard to this clone: The likely explanation is a read error, given a far larger clone one base away. This sample also contains other DNA sequences that code for the same CDR3. This sequence joins TRDV2 and TRDJ1; the match to TRDD3 covers 7 bases. The CDR3 contains 21 residues. Germline V gene sequence: CDR1 GEAIGNYY, CDR2 EKD. CDR3 protein: CACDTVRLTGELSGETDKLIF. CDR3 nucleotides: TGTGCCTGTGACACCGTCCGTTTAACTGGGGAACTCTCTGGGGAGACCGATAAACTCATCTTC.

This clone appeared many times. The amino acid sequence in TCRdb belongs to a much larger clone and departs from this DNA's translation at residue 9, likely a sequencing read error; the sequence shown is translated from the DNA. This sequence joins TRDV2 and TRDJ3; a weak D match, TRDD3 (5 bases). V was cut by 0 bases and J by 0 bases, with 11 bases left in between. There are 18 residues in the CDR3. Germline loops: CDR1 GEAIGNYY, CDR2 EKD. The CDR3 nucleotides are TGTGCCTGTGACACCGGGATGACGCACTCCTGGGACACCCGACAGATGTTTTTC. Amino acids: CACDTGMTHSWDTRQMFF.

Details on this clone: TCRdb's protein, taken from a much larger clone, differs from this DNA's translation at residue 10, likely owing to a read error; the protein displayed comes from the DNA. The rearrangement joins TRDV2 to TRDJ1, with 10 bases aligning to TRDD3. This CDR3 is built from 17 residues. Germline-derived CDR1 and CDR2 are GEAIGNYY and EKD. V lost 0 bases to trimming and J lost 2 bases; unmatched junction nucleotides: 8. The CDR3 region has the DNA TGTGCCTGTGACACCGTTACTGGGGGATGCTCGACCGATAAACTCATCTTT. Translating gives CACDTVTGGCSTDKLIF.